The 4 T cell receptor beta chains given below trace back to one sample, sequenced in a study of CD8 T cells in Susac syndrome. Reverse transcription of roughly 0.5 to 1 ug RNA was carried out with random hexamers. TCRdb re-called the immunoSEQ multiplex PCR reads with MiXCR, one entry per CDR3 protein. This table has about 400,000 distinct CDR3 sequences, roughly 85% appearing once. The source material was CD8+ T cells from PBMCs. The receptors derive from a human donor with multiple sclerosis.

The CDR3 bases are TGTGCCAGCAGTTTATCCCCTCGCTCCTACAATGAGCAGTTCTTC. It yields the protein CASSLSPRSYNEQFF. V gene TRBV27 combines with J gene TRBJ2-1; D not resolved. This CDR3 has 15 amino acids. The ends were cut back, 0 bases at V and 0 bases at J, with 6 bases in the middle. The germline V gene encodes CDR1 MNHEY and CDR2 SMNVEV (reference sequence).

V gene TRBV30 combines with J gene TRBJ1-1; D call uncertain. Germline-derived CDR1 and CDR2 are GTSNPN and SVGIG (reference sequence). Deletions cut 1 base from V and 7 bases from J, with 7 bases between. This CDR3 is 11 amino acids long. CDR3 in amino acids: CAWSAALEAFF. For the CDR3, the DNA is TGTGCCTGGAGTGCCGCCCTTGAAGCTTTCTTT.

V is TRBV7-9 and J is TRBJ2-7; D unclear. Trimming stripped 5 bases from V and 2 bases from J, with 19 bases between. Germline-derived CDR1 and CDR2 are SEHNR and FQNEAQ (reference sequence). The CDR3 loop spans 16 amino acids. The CDR3 coding sequence is TGTGCCAGCAGCGGGTCGGGTGGACCGGAGCCCTACGAGCAGTACTTC. Its protein product is CASSGSGGPEPYEQYF.

In its sample, this clonotype was seen once. The chain employs TRBV6-2 or TRBV6-3 and TRBJ2-7; tentatively, D is TRBD2 (5 bases). Trimming pared 3 bases from V and 6 bases from J, leaving 12 bases between. Germline CDR1 MNHEY, CDR2 SVGEGT. The CDR3 runs 13 residues. CDR3 sequence: CASSYIPEGEQYF. Here the CDR3 DNA reads TGTGCCAGCAGTTATATCCCCGAGGGCGAGCAGTACTTC.